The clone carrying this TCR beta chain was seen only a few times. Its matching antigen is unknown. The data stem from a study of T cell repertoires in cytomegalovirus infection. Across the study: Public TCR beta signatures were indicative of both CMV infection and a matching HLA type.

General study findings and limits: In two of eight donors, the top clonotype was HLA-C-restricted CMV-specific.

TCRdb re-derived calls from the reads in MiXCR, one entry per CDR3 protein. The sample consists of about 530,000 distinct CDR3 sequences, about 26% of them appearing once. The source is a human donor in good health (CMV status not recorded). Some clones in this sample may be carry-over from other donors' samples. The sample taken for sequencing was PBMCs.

CDR3 loop: CASSPDRAGDGYTF. The CDR3 DNA reads TGTGCCAGCAGTCCCGACAGGGCCGGGGATGGCTACACCTTC. V usage is TRBV6-5 and J usage is TRBJ1-2; 7 bases map to TRBD1. J was trimmed by 6 bases and V by 5 bases; bases with no gene match: 9. Germline V gene data show CDR1 as MNHEY and CDR2 as SVGAGI. CDR3 size: 14 residues.